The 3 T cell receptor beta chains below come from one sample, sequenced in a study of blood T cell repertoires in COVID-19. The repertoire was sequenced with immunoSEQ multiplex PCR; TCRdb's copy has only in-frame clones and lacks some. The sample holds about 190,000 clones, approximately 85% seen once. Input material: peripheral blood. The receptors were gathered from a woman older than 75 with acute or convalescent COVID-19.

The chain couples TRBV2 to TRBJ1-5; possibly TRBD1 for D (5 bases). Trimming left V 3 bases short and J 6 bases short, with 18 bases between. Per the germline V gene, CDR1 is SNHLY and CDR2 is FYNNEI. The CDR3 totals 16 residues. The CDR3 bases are TGTGCCAGCAGTGAGCACGGTGGGGCTCTCGGTCAGCCCCAGCATTTT. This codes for CASSEHGGALGQPQHF.

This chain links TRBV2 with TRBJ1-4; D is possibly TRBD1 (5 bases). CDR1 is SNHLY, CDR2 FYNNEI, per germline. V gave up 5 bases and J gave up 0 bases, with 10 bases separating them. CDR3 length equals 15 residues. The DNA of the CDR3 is TGTGCCAGCAGTTGGGACTCCCCAACTAATGAAAAACTGTTTTTT. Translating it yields CASSWDSPTNEKLFF. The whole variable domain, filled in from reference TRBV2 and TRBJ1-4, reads EPEVTQTPSHQVTQMGQEVILRCVPISNHLYFYWYRQILGQKVEFLVSFYNNEISEKSEIFDDQFSVERPDGSNFTLKIRSTKLEDSAMYFCASSWDSPTNEKLFFGSGTQLSVL.

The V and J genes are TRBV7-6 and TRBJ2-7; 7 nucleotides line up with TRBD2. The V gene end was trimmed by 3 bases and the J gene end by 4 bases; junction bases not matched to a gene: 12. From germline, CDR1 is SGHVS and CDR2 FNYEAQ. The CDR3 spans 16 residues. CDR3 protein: CASSFAPAGSVYEQYF. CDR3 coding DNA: TGTGCCAGCAGCTTTGCCCCAGCGGGGTCGGTTTACGAGCAGTACTTC.